The 10 T cell receptor beta chains presented below share a single source sample, sequenced in a study of T cells in Graves' hyperthyroidism and ophthalmopathy. RNA transcripts gave rise to amplified TCR beta CDR3 regions. In the first-round RT-PCR of the TCR CDR3, the HTBI primer set was used. TCRdb processed the multiplex PCR reads anew with MiXCR; each CDR3 protein has one entry. The repertoire holds 550,000 to 600,000 distinct CDR3 sequences, with just over 45% as singletons. Sequencing was performed on peripheral blood or thyroid tissue (not recorded which). These TCRs come from an adult woman with Graves' disease, either hyperthyroidism or ophthalmopathy (not recorded which).

The rearrangement uses TRBV14 and TRBJ1-4; D possibly corresponds to TRBD1 (5 bases). CDR1 and CDR2 from the germline V gene are SGHDN and FVKESK. This CDR3 has 15 residues. Between the trimmed V and J ends, which lost 6 bases and 8 bases, there was a span of 19 bases. CDR3 coding DNA: TGTGCCAGCAGTCGACTGCTGGGACGGCGCGAAAAACTGTTTTTT. Amino acid sequence: CASSRLLGRREKLFF.

The chain links TRBV3-1 to TRBJ2-2; 10 bases align to TRBD2. Germline V CDR1 and CDR2: LGHDT, YNNKEL (reference sequence). V was pared by 4 bases and J by 5 bases, with 7 bases of the junction left unmatched. This CDR3 contains 16 residues. The CDR3 is CASSPFPSGRTGELFF. DNA for the CDR3: TGTGCCAGCAGCCCGTTCCCTAGCGGGAGAACCGGGGAGCTGTTTTTT.

This clonotype has at least ten counts. J is TRBJ1-2 and V is TRBV2; no firm D call. The CDR3 has 14 residues. Germline V gene sequence: CDR1 SNHLY, CDR2 FYNNEI. V was shortened by 7 bases and J by 2 bases, with 14 bases between the two germline ends. The CDR3 here is CASKEKAVNYGYTF. In nucleotides, the CDR3 is TGTGCCAGCAAGGAGAAGGCAGTAAACTATGGCTACACCTTC.

This clonotype was picked up many times. Compared with germline, one end of the junction differs, possibly owing to a read error. The V and J genes are TRBV19 and TRBJ1-1; 9 nucleotides line up with TRBD1. Germline V gene sequence: CDR1 LNHDA, CDR2 SQIVND (reference sequence). The CDR3 covers 14 residues. The CDR3 coding sequence is TGTGCCAGCCAGGACAGGGGTTGGAACACTGAAGCTTCCTTT. Translating it yields CASQDRGWNTEASF.

This clonotype was seen just once. The J gene is TRBJ1-1, the V gene TRBV29-1; D is perhaps TRBD1 (6 bases). The CDR3 covers 12 residues. The V and J ends lost 5 bases and 1 base respectively, with 8 bases between them. Germline V lookup: CDR1 SQVTM, CDR2 ANQGSEA. DNA of the CDR3: TGCAGCGTTAAGGGGGGGAACACTGAAGCTTTCTTT. Its protein is CSVKGGNTEAFF.

There are many counts of this clonotype. This chain uses TRBV20-1 with TRBJ1-5; TRBD1 is a possible D gene (6 bases). Germline V CDR1 and CDR2: DFQATT, SNEGSKA (reference sequence). CDR3 length equals 15 residues. Trimming took 6 bases from V and 0 from J, leaving 15 bases between them. The CDR3, as DNA: TGCAGTGCCGAGGACAGTAAGTATAGCAATCAGCCCCAGCATTTT. Protein sequence: CSAEDSKYSNQPQHF.

The rearrangement joins TRBV18 to TRBJ1-1; D is uncertain. Trimming shortened V by 5 bases and J by 4 bases, and 11 bases separated the two germline ends. This CDR3 comprises 13 residues. The germline V gene has CDR1 KGHSH and CDR2 LQKENI. CDR3 in DNA: TGTGCCAGCTCATTCGGGGTTCTCACTGAAGCTTTCTTT. Protein product: CASSFGVLTEAFF.

The chain has TRBV5-1 and TRBJ2-1; no firm D call. Germline loops: CDR1 SGHRS, CDR2 YFSETQ. The V gene lost 8 bases and the J gene lost 4 bases, with 16 bases spanning the gap. This CDR3 comprises 14 residues. In DNA, the CDR3 is TGCGCCAGTAACGACCAAACTGCTTACAATGAGCAGTTCTTC. Translated, it gives CASNDQTAYNEQFF.

CDR3 loop: CSARAGGGANQPQHF. The DNA for the CDR3 is TGCAGTGCTAGAGCAGGGGGGGGCGCCAATCAGCCCCAGCATTTT. The rearrangement links TRBV20-1 to TRBJ1-5, with 7 bases aligning to TRBD1. Germline trimming cut 1 base from V and 3 bases from J; bases unmatched to any gene: 6. This CDR3 is built from 15 residues. Germline V CDR1 and CDR2: DFQATT, SNEGSKA (reference sequence).

This clonotype was observed many times. This sequence joins TRBV20-1 and TRBJ1-3, with a tentative D call TRBD1 (5 bases). Germline V gene sequence: CDR1 DFQATT, CDR2 SNEGSKA (reference sequence). CDR3 length: 14 amino acids. V shed 2 bases and J shed 0 bases, with 8 bases lying between them. CDR3: CSARQGTSGNTIYF. Here the CDR3 DNA reads TGCAGTGCTAGACAGGGCACCTCTGGAAACACCATATATTTT.